Listed below are T cell receptor beta chains from one sample, sequenced in a study of shared clonotypes between healthy human individuals. Sequencing used immunoSEQ multiplex PCR; TCRdb keeps in-frame clones, though not all of them. The sample has around 700,000 clones, roughly nine tenths seen once. What was sequenced was naive CD8+ T cells sorted from blood. Source of these receptors: a young man in good health. Both conserved end residues are part of each CDR3. The D gene is left open where the match is weak. Expanded clones are given a class, and other clones once, few, many or no size at all.

V gene	D gene	J gene	clone size	CDR3 DNA	CDR3 protein
TRBV28	-	TRBJ2-6	-	TGTGCCGGGGCGACAGCTTTCGGGTCTGGGGCCAACGTCCTGACTTTC	CAGATAFGSGANVLTF
TRBV4-1	-	TRBJ1-1	once	TGCGCCAGCAGCCAAGATCGGTACATGAACACTGAAGCTTTCTTT	CASSQDRYMNTEAFF
TRBV9	-	TRBJ2-3	-	TGTGCCAGCAGCGTAGGGGGCAGGACTGGGCAGTATTTT	CASSVGGRTGQYF
TRBV25-1	TRBD1	TRBJ1-1	-	TGTGCCGCAGGGGGGGCGACTGAAGCTTTCTTT	CAAGGATEAFF
TRBV6-5	-	TRBJ2-7	-	TGTGCCAGCACCACGGGGACTTCCTCCTGGGAGCAGTACTTC	CASTTGTSSWEQYF
TRBV7-2	-	TRBJ2-2	-	TGTGCCAGCAGCTTAGCGCTGGGGGGGCAATTCACCGGGGAGCTGTTTTTT	CASSLALGGQFTGELFF
TRBV11-3	-	TRBJ2-3	-	TGTGCCAGCAGCTTGAGAGGGGAAGAAGCAGAAGATACGCAGTATTTT	CASSLRGEEAEDTQYF
TRBV27	TRBD2	TRBJ2-1	-	TGTGCCAGCAGTCTGACTAGCGGGAGAGTGAATGAGCAGTTCTTC	CASSLTSGRVNEQFF
TRBV18	TRBD1	TRBJ1-1	-	TGTGCCAGCTCATTGGGACAGGGGACCCTAATGAACACTGAAGCTTTCTTT	CASSLGQGTLMNTEAFF
TRBV13	TRBD1	TRBJ2-5	-	TGTGCCAGCAGCTTAGGGACAGGGGTAGAGACCCAGTACTTC	CASSLGTGVETQYF
TRBV5-6	-	TRBJ2-2	-	TGTGCCAGCAGCCTCGCCTGGTCTGCAGAAAACACCGGGGAGCTGTTTTTT	CASSLAWSAENTGELFF
TRBV6-1	-	TRBJ1-2	-	TGTGCCAGCAGTAGAGGGGAGAGCTATGGCTACACCTTC	CASSRGESYGYTF
TRBV19	-	TRBJ2-3	-	TGTGCCAGCCGGCAGCTAGCCAAACACCGCACAGATACGCAGTATTTT	CASRQLAKHRTDTQYF
TRBV7-9	TRBD1	TRBJ1-1	-	TGTGCCAGCAGCGGCGACAGGGTTGAAGCTTTCTTT	CASSGDRVEAFF
TRBV5-1	TRBD2	TRBJ2-1	-	TGCGCCAGCAGCCGTGTGAGCGGGAGGAACACCTACAATGAGCAGTTCTTC	CASSRVSGRNTYNEQFF
TRBV29-1	-	TRBJ2-7	-	TGCAGCGCCCTTAGTAGCTCCTACGAGCAGTACTTC	CSALSSSYEQYF
TRBV2	-	TRBJ1-5	-	TGTGCCAGCAGTAGATATCCGGGTAGCAATCAGCCCCAGCATTTT	CASSRYPGSNQPQHF
TRBV7-9	-	TRBJ2-7	once	TGTGCCAGCAGCTACCGGGACGACCAGTACTTC	CASSYRDDQYF
TRBV7-9	TRBD1	TRBJ1-1	few	TGTGCCAGCAGACAGGACAGGGGTGAAGCTTTCTTT	CASRQDRGEAFF
TRBV21-1	-	TRBJ1-5	-	TGTGCCAGCAGCAACCGATCCCGATATAGCAATCAGCCCCAGCATTTT	CASSNRSRYSNQPQHF
TRBV29-1	TRBD2	TRBJ2-7	-	TGCAGCGTTGTAAGTCTAGCGGGAGATTACGAGCAGTACTTC	CSVVSLAGDYEQYF
TRBV5-4	TRBD1	TRBJ2-5	once	TGTGCCAGCAGCTTGGGGGGACAGGGGTGGGAGACCCAGTACTTC	CASSLGGQGWETQYF
TRBV9	-	TRBJ1-1	-	TGTGCCAGCAGCGTAGGGTGGGAACTGAACACTGAAGCTTTCTTT	CASSVGWELNTEAFF
TRBV10-3	-	TRBJ1-3	-	TGTGCCATCAGTGACGGCCAGGGCTTGGACACCATATATTTT	CAISDGQGLDTIYF
TRBV6-6	-	TRBJ2-2	few	TGTGCCAGCTCAAGCGAGGACACCGGGGAGCTGTTTTTT	CASSSEDTGELFF
TRBV29-1	TRBD1	TRBJ2-1	-	TGCAGCGTTGGGGGACAGGAGACCTACAATGAGCAGTTCTTC	CSVGGQETYNEQFF
TRBV27	TRBD1	TRBJ2-7	-	TGTGCCAGCAGTTACACAGGGGGCGAGCAGTACTTC	CASSYTGGEQYF
TRBV14	TRBD1	TRBJ1-4	-	TGTGCCAGCAGCCAAGTCAGGGGGCGTTATGAAAAACTGTTTTTT	CASSQVRGRYEKLFF
TRBV7-7	TRBD2	TRBJ2-1	once	TGTGCCAGCAGCTTGGGGAGGGGCCCGGGGCATGAGCAGTTCTTC	CASSLGRGPGHEQFF
TRBV13	-	TRBJ1-1	-	TGTGCCAGCAGCTCCGAGGCCCTTATGAACACTGAAGCTTTCTTT	CASSSEALMNTEAFF
TRBV27	-	TRBJ1-1	-	TGTGCCAGCAGCCACAAACAGGTTACTGAAGCTTTCTTT	CASSHKQVTEAFF
TRBV4-3	-	TRBJ1-2	-	TGCGCCAGCAGCCAGACTACTCGGGTAGTAAACTATGGCTACACCTTC	CASSQTTRVVNYGYTF
TRBV15	-	TRBJ2-3	-	TGTGCCACCAGCAGAGATTTTAGCACAGATACGCAGTATTTT	CATSRDFSTDTQYF
TRBV11-2	TRBD1	TRBJ2-7	-	TGTGCCAGCAGGAGACAGGGGTCCTACGAGCAGTACTTC	CASRRQGSYEQYF
TRBV4-2	TRBD1	TRBJ2-1	-	TGTGCCAGCAGCCAAGAGGCCGTCGTGACAGGGCCCCCGAGCTCCTACAATGAGCAGTTCTTC	CASSQEAVVTGPPSSYNEQFF
TRBV6-5	TRBD1	TRBJ2-3	-	TGTGCCAGCAGTTACTTCACGACAGGGGCATTAAATACGCAGTATTTT	CASSYFTTGALNTQYF
TRBV9	-	TRBJ2-1	-	TGTGCCAGCAGCGCCTCAGGGGGGCCTTTGAGCTCCTACAATGAGCAGTTCTTC	CASSASGGPLSSYNEQFF
TRBV5-6	-	TRBJ2-1	once	TGTGCCAGCAGCTCTCCGTTGAGGGATGAGCAGTTCTTC	CASSSPLRDEQFF
TRBV4-3	TRBD1	TRBJ2-7	-	TGCGCCAGCAGCCCCAGGACAGGGGCTTACGAGCAGTACTTC	CASSPRTGAYEQYF